This entry describes one TCR delta chain. Taking its sample share into account, this clone is hyperexpanded (1% or more). No antigen is known for it. The sample holds no much larger clone one base away, and base qualities are not on file. In the same sample, other DNA sequences code for this CDR3. Receptor libraries were prepared by RT-PCR. TCR cDNA was generated by reverse transcription of PBMC RNA with SuperScript II and gamma-chain- and delta-chain-specific primers. cDNA was purified with AMPure XP beads, amplified, and indexed with Illumina adapters using the Nextera XT Index Kit. Sequencing of the gammadelta TCR libraries was done on an Illumina MiSeq using a V2 300-cycle kit. On the authors' methods: Using MiXCR v2.1.12, CDR3 sequences were assembled, and reads were mapped onto D, J and V genes obtained from GenBank. VDJtools v1.2.1 was used to carry out repertoire analyses of the CDR3 clonotypes. TCRdb reran clone calling on the public reads with CATT; rows sharing one DNA sequence were then combined. TCRdb's processing, not the study's, gives the V and J calls here. Within this sample are fewer than 200 delta-chain clones, with 64% of them counted one time only. The ten top clones hold 86% of the sample.

Pregnant women receiving prenatal care in Kampala, Uganda, were recruited, and the infants of these women were enrolled, with documentation of maternal HIV status required. Weekly visits were made to families, and infant clinical information, oral swabs and peripheral blood were collected beginning at 6 weeks of age and every 4 months thereafter. After blood was collected in heparin tubes, PBMC were isolated using Ficoll-Paque density gradient centrifugation and then cryopreserved. The data derive from a study of delta chains in infants with herpesvirus infections (dated by TCRdb to the early 2020s). The study in broad terms: A Ugandan infant birth cohort was prospectively followed from birth to characterize gammadelta T cell responses to primary cytomegalovirus (CMV) infection. Infant blood samples were grouped into approximate age categories of 1.5, 4, 8 and 12 months. Belgian fetal and cord blood gammadelta TCR data that had been published previously were included solely for comparison and were not produced in this cohort. In infants who were infected with CMV after birth, the study searched for a public fetal Vdelta1/Vgamma8 gammadelta TCR clonotype. Using PBMC, gammadelta TCRs were sequenced for 15 to 20 CMV-infected infants, one of whom was congenitally infected, and for under ten CMV-uninfected infants who had enough sample available. What the study reported, not specific to this receptor: Presence of the public clonotype at levels below the detection limit might still occur in CMV-uninfected infants. Of 18 CMV-infected infants, several carried the public Vdelta1 clonotype: three infants infected postnatally before 120 days of age and the congenitally infected infant. Detection of the public clonotype was limited to the first time point after infection, and the public clonotype was not found in uninfected infants or in infants infected after 120 days. Public-clonotype frequency among Vdelta1 cells appeared to be inversely correlated with age at infection and was observed to decay rapidly, seemingly without persisting beyond about 2 months. A small sample size and the lack of race- or environment-matched controls were noted by the authors, because CMV is acquired by nearly all Ugandans before adulthood.

The V end gives up 3 bases and the J end 2 bases, leaving 9 bases in the junction not matched to a gene. The CDR3, from cysteine to phenylalanine, totals 20 residues. Only the CDR3 region is kept as DNA, spanning 60 bases read in frame from base 1. Looking up the germline V gene yields CDR1 GEAIGNYY and CDR2 EKD. This specimen consisted of peripheral blood, obtained at time point 1 of longitudinal follow-up. The rearranged segments are TRDV2 and TRDJ3, and TRDD3 aligns with 13 junction nucleotides. The clonotype originates from a human donor who was a Ugandan infant, either HIV-exposed or HIV-unexposed (not recorded which). Read as DNA, the sequence is TGTGCCTGTGACGGCTTACTGGGGGATACGCGGACCTGGGACACCCGACAGATGTTTTTC. Its protein product is CACDGLLGDTRTWDTRQMFF.